A single TCR beta chain is shown here with its context. Antigen unknown. PCR employed 60 Vbeta and 13 Jbeta primers. The assay was immunoSEQ multiplex PCR, and TCRdb's table has in-frame clones only and misses some. The sample holds 85,000 to 100,000 clones, approximately 57% seen once. This sample stems from a study of cytomegalovirus exposure and HLA in healthy donors. Study-level background: Falling in the Caucasian-associated ancestry cluster were about 83% of approximately 410 genotyped donors. Study-wide points: As immune exposure information, only CMV serostatus was available. Reports described diagnosis of cytomegalovirus status by the classifier as highly specific and sensitive. Association of a missense DCLRE1C variant with TCR beta V- and J-gene trimming was reported in a later analysis.

The length of the CDR3 is 15 residues. The V and J ends lost 4 bases and 2 bases, in that order; junction bases with no gene match: 8. Germline V gene data show CDR1 as SGHRS and CDR2 as YFSETQ. The V call is TRBV5-1, the J call TRBJ2-7, with 8 bases identical to TRBD1. Sequencing was done on a sample of PBMCs. This clonotype was obtained from a woman aged 25-40 years in good health and CMV-seronegative. CDR3 nucleotide sequence: TGCGCCAGCAGCATCGGGACAGGTCAGGCCTACGAGCAGTACTTC. Its translation is CASSIGTGQAYEQYF.